The TCR beta chain described here comes from a study of blood T cell repertoires in COVID-19. Study in general: Specimens from acute and convalescent COVID-19 originated in the United States, Italy and Spain.

Here immunoSEQ multiplex PCR was the method, and the copy in TCRdb shows in-frame clones only, minus some. Of 200,000 to 300,000 clones detected, roughly 88% appear once; the ten largest clones hold 1% to 1.5%. This CDR3 has 14 amino acids. Trimming left V 5 bases short and J 9 bases short, with 19 bases between. Germline CDR1 is SEHNR and CDR2 is FQNEAQ (reference sequence). Ages ranged from roughly 18 to 100 years, with residence in more than 20 US areas. Categorization into cohorts depended on clinical history that participants reported. The source of this sequence is a woman in her 40s with acute COVID-19. Sequencing used PBMCs or T cells enriched from blood (not recorded which). This sequence joins TRBV7-9 and TRBJ1-1, with no clear D. The chain's CDR3 is CASSPLALREKAFF. CDR3 bases: TGTGCCAGCAGCCCACTGGCACTGAGGGAAAAAGCTTTCTTT.